These 9 T cell receptor beta chains came from one sample sequenced in a study of T cells in localized non-small cell lung cancer. The method was immunoSEQ multiplex PCR; TCRdb's version includes in-frame clones alone and lacks a portion of them. Among about 4,500 clones, roughly 29% were seen once, and the ten largest hold about 7.9%. This sample comprised lung tumor tissue, obtained before any cancer treatment. These receptors originate from a male donor aged 60 or older with stage I lung adenocarcinoma.

This chain uses TRBV7-5 with TRBJ2-1; TRBD1 is taken as the D call from the table, unchecked against the DNA. TRBV7-5 is marked as a pseudogene. The CDR3 runs to 16 residues. CDR3 residues: CASSLRTGPSYNEQFF. CDR3 nucleotide sequence: TGTGCCAGCAGCTTAAGGACAGGACCCTCCTACAATGAGCAGTTCTTC.

This clone was seen a few times. This sequence joins TRBV25-1 and TRBJ1-1, with a weak D call TRBD1 (5 bases). The CDR3 sequence is 15 residues long. V shed 3 bases and J shed 4 bases, with 15 bases lying between them. From germline, CDR1 is MGHDK and CDR2 SYGVNS. Here the CDR3 reads CASSEGRLRGTEAFF. CDR3 bases: TGTGCCAGCAGTGAGGGACGACTCCGAGGCACTGAAGCTTTCTTT.

J is TRBJ2-7 and V is TRBV18, with D hard to call. The CDR3 is 13 amino acids. V lost 2 bases and J lost 3, with 8 bases in between. Looked up from germline, CDR1 is KGHSH and CDR2 is LQKENI. The CDR3 protein is CASSPNRGYEQYF. DNA for the CDR3: TGTGCCAGCTCACCAAACAGAGGCTACGAGCAGTACTTC.

The sample holds a few counts of this clone. This rearrangement joins TRBV18 to TRBJ2-1; 7 bases are a match to TRBD1. The J segment lost 1 base and the V segment lost 1 base, leaving 16 bases of the junction unmatched. The CDR3 totals 20 residues. Germline V lookup: CDR1 KGHSH, CDR2 LQKENI. CDR3 sequence reads: CASSPLAWRTGTASYNEQFF. The CDR3, as DNA: TGTGCCAGCTCACCACTAGCATGGCGTACCGGGACAGCTTCCTACAATGAGCAGTTCTTC.

The V gene is TRBV18, the J gene TRBJ2-6, with D uncertain. The V end was cut by 1 base, the J end by 0 bases, with 4 bases between. The CDR3 spans 15 residues. CDR1 is KGHSH, CDR2 LQKENI, per germline. In DNA, the CDR3 is TGTGCCAGCTCACCACGTAGCTCTGGGGCCAACGTCCTGACTTTC. It yields the protein CASSPRSSGANVLTF.

This chain connects TRBV9 to TRBJ2-3, with 11 nucleotides matching TRBD2. CDR1 and CDR2 from the germline V gene are SGDLS and YYNGEE. The length of the CDR3 is 16 residues. V trimming: 3 bases; J trimming: 2 bases; junction bases outside the gene matches: 5. As DNA, the CDR3 is TGTGCCAGCAGCGGTCTAGCGGGGGGCCCCACAGATACGCAGTATTTT. Amino acids: CASSGLAGGPTDTQYF.

The V call is TRBV10-1, the J call TRBJ2-7; D unresolved. Trimming removed 3 bases at V and 0 bases at J, with 9 bases between. From germline, CDR1 is WNHNN and CDR2 SYGVQD (reference sequence). The CDR3 is made up of 14 amino acids. The CDR3 bases are TGCGCCAGCAGTGATCAGGACGGCTCCTACGAGCAGTACTTC. It specifies CASSDQDGSYEQYF.

In this sample, this clone is medium-sized (0.01 to 0.1%). V is TRBV6-8 and J is TRBJ1-1; TRBD1 might be the D (5 bases). The CDR3 spans 14 residues. Per germline, CDR1 MNHGY and CDR2 SAAAGT. Trimming left V 6 bases short and J 10 bases short, with 21 bases between. CDR3 protein: CASRSRGGVRGAFF. As DNA, the CDR3 is TGTGCCAGCAGGAGTCGGGGGGGAGTAAGGGGAGCTTTCTTT.

The chain combines TRBV25-1 with TRBJ1-2; 7 bases line up with TRBD1. The CDR3 is made up of 14 amino acids. Per the germline V gene, CDR1 is MGHDK and CDR2 is SYGVNS. V trimming: 5 bases; J trimming: 7 bases; junction bases outside the gene matches: 10. CDR3 nucleotides: TGTGCCAGCAGTCCCCCTGGACAGGTTCGTGGCTACACCTTC. It yields the protein CASSPPGQVRGYTF.